Sequencing of this T cell receptor (beta chain) was carried out in a study of T cell responses to AZD1222 COVID-19 vaccine. This CDR3 comprises 13 residues. The germline V gene has CDR1 LGHDT and CDR2 YNNKEL (reference sequence). V lost 4 bases and J 4 bases, leaving 10 bases between the germline ends. As regards this clone: The antigen remains unidentified.

Findings of the study overall: Mapped onto spike, vaccine-associated CD4 TCRs spanned it and were dominant at 160-218 and 743-854. Possibly, clonal diversity was underestimated; donors were largely white British and included more females. Just a handful of AZD1222 recipients were seropositive at baseline.

Repertoires were generated with immunoSEQ multiplex PCR, while TCRdb's copy carries only in-frame clones and drops some. In the table there are under 150,000 clones, roughly 93% of which are singletons. V is TRBV3-1 (or the pseudogene TRBV3-2) and J is TRBJ1-1; D is uncertain. The source is an adult who received the AZD1222 COVID-19 vaccine. The sample in question was peripheral blood, obtained 28 days after the second AZD1222 dose. The CDR3 region is CASSPRRSTEAFF. Written as DNA, the CDR3 is TGTGCCAGCAGCCCCAGGAGGAGCACTGAAGCTTTCTTT.